The 25 T cell receptor beta chains below come from one sample, sequenced in a study of blood T cell repertoires in COVID-19 (dated by TCRdb to the early 2020s). The library was made by the immunoSEQ multiplex PCR assay. The immuneACCESS repertoire file appears here via TCRdb, limited to in-frame rearrangements. These files lack a portion of the clones; in checked studies, under half of the deficit traces to unresolved V genes, and the cause of the others is not known. This sample has about 130,000 clones in its table, and roughly four fifths of those were observed once. The ten most abundant clones make up about 10% of the sample. The sample consisted of peripheral blood. The receptors derive from a human donor in a cohort sampled during active COVID-19.

This chain links TRBV9 with TRBJ1-4; the D is unclear. The germline V gene has CDR1 SGDLS and CDR2 YYNGEE. The CDR3 is 16 residues long. V lost 3 bases and J 4 bases, leaving 16 bases between the germline ends. CDR3 sequence (DNA): TGTGCCAGCAGCGCCCGGGTTGCGGGGTATAATGAAAAACTGTTTTTT. This codes for CASSARVAGYNEKLFF. The complete variable domain, with remaining parts taken from reference TRBV9 and TRBJ1-4, reads DSGVTQTPKHLITATGQRVTLRCSPRSGDLSVYWYQQSLDQGLQFLIQYYNGEERAKGNILERFSAQQFPDLHSELNLSSLELGDSALYFCASSARVAGYNEKLFFGSGTQLSVL.

The chain couples TRBV19 to TRBJ1-2, with 9 bases matching TRBD1. The germline CDR1 and CDR2 sequences are LNHDA and SQIVND (reference sequence). V dropped 5 bases and J dropped 4; count of bases not matched to a gene: 5. The CDR3 has 14 amino acids. In DNA form, the CDR3 reads TGTGCCAGTAGTCCCCAGGGACAGGGCTATGGCTACACCTTC. Its translation: CASSPQGQGYGYTF.

The chain recombines TRBV4-1 with TRBJ1-1; a possible D gene is TRBD1 (6 bases). The CDR3 has 15 residues. Trimming pared 5 bases from V and 0 bases from J, leaving 13 bases between. Germline lookup yields CDR1 MGHRA and CDR2 YSYEKL. In nucleotides, the CDR3 is TGCGCCAGCAGCTCCCGAGGGACACTGAACACTGAAGCTTTCTTT. Translating it yields CASSSRGTLNTEAFF.

This sequence joins TRBV5-4 and TRBJ1-6; 7 nucleotides line up with TRBD1. This CDR3 is built from 15 residues. Losses at the gene ends were 5 bases for V and 8 bases for J; bases not matched to a gene: 10. Germline V gene data show CDR1 as SGHNT and CDR2 as YYREEE (reference sequence). The DNA of the CDR3 is TGTGCCAGCAGGGGGACAGACTCCGACTATTCACCCCTCCACTTT. The encoded protein is CASRGTDSDYSPLHF.

The rearrangement joins TRBV7-6 to TRBJ1-1; 9 positions match TRBD1. The CDR3 totals 15 residues. Germline assignment: CDR1 SGHVS and CDR2 FNYEAQ. The trim removed 5 bases at V and 5 bases at J, leaving 9 bases unmatched. In DNA, the CDR3 is TGTGCCAGCAGCGGGGGACGGGGACAGGGAACTGAAGCTTTCTTT. This gives the protein CASSGGRGQGTEAFF.

The chain recombines TRBV2 with TRBJ1-4; possibly TRBD1 for D (6 bases). The CDR3 is 13 amino acids. Trimming shortened V by 6 bases and J by 3 bases, and 8 bases separated the two germline ends. CDR1 and CDR2 from the germline V gene are SNHLY and FYNNEI. The CDR3 sequence is CASSRTANEKLFF. Written as DNA, the CDR3 is TGTGCCAGCAGCCGGACAGCTAATGAAAAACTGTTTTTT.

V gene TRBV2 combines with J gene TRBJ1-3; a possible D gene is TRBD1 (5 bases). Trimming pared 9 bases from V and 4 bases from J, leaving 16 bases between. CDR3 size: 14 residues. Germline CDR1 and CDR2: SNHLY and FYNNEI. DNA for the CDR3: TGTGCCAGTGGCGGGGGTTGGGGAGGAAACACCATATATTTT. Translated: CASGGGWGGNTIYF.

This chain links TRBV30 with TRBJ1-5; D call uncertain. Germline CDR1 and CDR2: GTSNPN and SVGIG (reference sequence). This CDR3 comprises 13 residues. Trimming shortened V by 1 base and J by 4 bases, and 8 bases separated the two germline ends. The CDR3 bases are TGTGCCTGGAGTGCCGACTCAAATCAGCCCCAGCATTTT. This translates into CAWSADSNQPQHF.

The chain recombines TRBV29-1 with TRBJ2-1; TRBD2 matches 12 bases. From germline, CDR1 is SQVTM and CDR2 ANQGSEA. The length of the CDR3 is 15 residues. Unmatched junction bases numbered 8, after V lost 7 bases and J lost 4 bases. CDR3 nucleotides: TGCAGCGCCTACTTACTAGCGGGGGGTTACAATGAGCAGTTCTTC. Protein: CSAYLLAGGYNEQFF.

The gene calls are TRBV11-2 and TRBJ2-3; 14 bases agree with TRBD2. V gave up 3 bases and J gave up 7 bases; unmatched junction bases: 12. This CDR3 comprises 18 residues. CDR1 and CDR2 from the germline V gene are SGHAT and FQNNGV. In DNA form, the CDR3 reads TGTGCCAGCAGCTTCCTATCGCCCGGGACTAGCGGGGGAAATACGCAGTATTTT. It specifies CASSFLSPGTSGGNTQYF.

The genes are TRBV10-2 and TRBJ1-5; D is unresolved. The CDR3 consists of 13 residues. Trimming stripped 5 bases from V and 5 bases from J, with 10 bases between. Germline-derived CDR1 and CDR2 are WSHSY and SAAADI. The CDR3 nucleotides are TGCGCCAGCAGTCGCGTACCTGATCAGCCCCAGCATTTT. It is translated as CASSRVPDQPQHF.

This clone was counted between two and nine times. This chain joins TRBV9 and TRBJ1-3, with 8 bases aligning to TRBD1. The CDR3 has 15 amino acids. Germline trimming cut 4 bases from V and 6 bases from J; bases unmatched to any gene: 9. Germline V gene lookup returns CDR1 SGDLS and CDR2 YYNGEE. The CDR3 nucleotides read TGTGCCAGCAGCTTCCAGCAGGGGGCGGAAAACACCATATATTTT. Its protein is CASSFQQGAENTIYF.

The chain links TRBV11-2 to TRBJ2-7, with TRBD1 matching over 11 bases. Trimming took 5 bases from V and 2 from J; bases not matched to a gene: 8. Germline CDR1 SGHAT, CDR2 FQNNGV. This CDR3 has 16 residues. The CDR3: CASSPVGTGGAYEQYF. CDR3 nucleotide sequence: TGTGCCAGCAGCCCCGTAGGGACAGGGGGTGCCTACGAGCAGTACTTC. Complete variable domain (other parts from reference TRBV11-2 and TRBJ2-7): EAGVAQSPRYKIIEKRQSVAFWCNPISGHATLYWYQQILGQGPKLLIQFQNNGVVDDSQLPKDRFSAERLKGVDSTLKIQPAKLEDSAVYLCASSPVGTGGAYEQYFGPGTRLTVT.

This rearrangement joins TRBV7-9 to TRBJ1-2, with D possibly being TRBD1 (5 bases). Germline values: CDR1 SEHNR, CDR2 FQNEAQ (reference sequence). This CDR3 comprises 13 residues. V was clipped by 4 bases and J by 1 base, with 7 bases between them. Here the CDR3 reads CASSSDSNYGYTF. As DNA, the CDR3 is TGTGCCAGCAGCTCCGACAGTAACTATGGCTACACCTTC.

J is TRBJ2-4 and V is TRBV7-9; D perhaps matches TRBD1 (6 bases). The CDR3 consists of 15 residues. The germline V gene encodes CDR1 SEHNR and CDR2 FQNEAQ (reference sequence). V lost 0 bases, J lost 0 bases, and 6 bases lay in between. The CDR3 loop is CASSLAGGAKNIQYF. CDR3 DNA: TGTGCCAGCAGCTTAGCAGGGGGAGCCAAAAACATTCAGTACTTC. The whole variable domain, remainder taken from reference TRBV7-9 and TRBJ2-4, is DTGVSQNPRHKITKRGQNVTFRCDPISEHNRLYWYRQTLGQGPEFLTYFQNEAQLEKSRLLSDRFSAERPKGSFSTLEIQRTEQGDSAMYLCASSLAGGAKNIQYFGAGTRLSVL.

The chain joins TRBV2 to TRBJ2-1, with D perhaps TRBD2 (5 bases). The V end was cut by 7 bases, the J end by 0 bases, with 7 bases between. The CDR3 runs 13 residues. The germline V gene encodes CDR1 SNHLY and CDR2 FYNNEI. The CDR3 nucleotides are TGTGCCAGCAAGGACTTCTCCTACAATGAGCAGTTCTTC. Its protein product is CASKDFSYNEQFF.

The chain carries TRBV11-2 and TRBJ1-2, with D tentatively TRBD1 (6 bases). V was shortened by 5 bases and J by 5 bases, with 15 bases between the two germline ends. The CDR3 is 14 amino acids. Looked up from germline, CDR1 is SGHAT and CDR2 is FQNNGV. The CDR3 nucleotides are TGTGCCAGCAGCCATGATACAGGGTCTTATGGCTACACCTTC. This gives the protein CASSHDTGSYGYTF.

The chain carries TRBV27 and TRBJ2-1; 8 bases align to TRBD2. CDR1 is MNHEY and CDR2 is SMNVEV in the germline V gene (reference sequence). The ends lost 4 bases at V and 3 bases at J; junction bases unmatched: 5. The CDR3 has 15 residues. Here the CDR3 reads CASSSGLGHYNEQFF. CDR3 sequence (DNA): TGTGCCAGCAGTTCGGGACTAGGGCACTACAATGAGCAGTTCTTC.

As regards this clone: This CDR3 is also generated by other DNA sequences in the sample. The rearrangement joins TRBV6-6 to TRBJ2-1; the D gene is possibly TRBD1 (5 bases). V lost 4 bases to trimming and J lost 4 bases, with 11 bases between them. Germline V CDR1 and CDR2: MNHNY, SVGAGI (reference sequence). The CDR3 consists of 14 residues. The CDR3 DNA reads TGTGCCAGCAGTTTTCAGGGCCGTTACAATGAGCAGTTCTTC. Protein product: CASSFQGRYNEQFF.

The chain links TRBV5-4 to TRBJ2-7; tentatively, D is TRBD1 (5 bases). This CDR3 is built from 13 residues. Trimming stripped 3 bases from V and 3 bases from J, with 10 bases between. The germline V gene encodes CDR1 SGHNT and CDR2 YYREEE (reference sequence). This CDR3 reads CASSSYQGYEQYF. In DNA, the CDR3 is TGTGCCAGCAGCTCCTACCAGGGCTACGAGCAGTACTTC.

V is TRBV30 and J is TRBJ2-5; a weak D match, TRBD2 (5 bases). The CDR3 runs to 13 residues. With 1 base removed from V and 5 bases from J, the gap between germline ends came to 11 bases. The germline gives CDR1 GTSNPN, CDR2 SVGIG (reference sequence). The CDR3 DNA sequence: TGTGCCTGGAGTGGAGGGTCCTCGGAGACCCAGTACTTC. As protein: CAWSGGSSETQYF.

This clone showed up just once. The chain has TRBV28 and TRBJ1-1, with 8 bases fitting TRBD1. CDR3 length equals 14 residues. CDR1 MDHEN and CDR2 SYDVKM come from the germline V gene. V lost 4 bases and J lost 7; bases outside the gene matches: 8. The CDR3 DNA reads as TGTGCCAGCAGTTCCCTGGACAGGGTCGGTGAAGCTTTCTTT. As protein: CASSSLDRVGEAFF.

The chain employs TRBV25-1 and TRBJ2-3, with 11 bases identical to TRBD2. The V gene end was trimmed by 5 bases and the J gene end by 3 bases; junction bases not matched to a gene: 7. Germline CDR1 reads MGHDK; CDR2 reads SYGVNS. The CDR3 totals 16 residues. The DNA for the CDR3 is TGTGCCAGCAGTATCACTAGCGGGGGAAATACAGATACGCAGTATTTT. Translating it yields CASSITSGGNTDTQYF.

The chain joins TRBV5-1 to TRBJ2-7, with D possibly matching TRBD1 (5 bases). This CDR3 is 15 amino acids long. The V and J ends lost 3 bases and 0 bases respectively, with 13 bases between them. The germline V gene encodes CDR1 SGHRS and CDR2 YFSETQ. This CDR3 is CASSSTNRLSYEQYF. The CDR3 DNA reads TGCGCCAGCAGCTCCACCAACAGGCTCTCCTACGAGCAGTACTTC.

The table lists this clone with a count of one. The chain uses TRBV18 and TRBJ2-1; 16 positions match TRBD2. This CDR3 is built from 17 residues. Trimming took 2 bases from V and 9 from J; bases not matched to a gene: 7. Looked up from germline, CDR1 is KGHSH and CDR2 is LQKENI. Here the CDR3 reads CASSPSGLAGGPSEQFF. The CDR3 nucleotides are TGTGCCAGCTCACCATCGGGACTAGCGGGGGGGCCGAGTGAGCAGTTCTTC. The full variable domain, completed using reference TRBV18 and TRBJ2-1, is NAGVMQNPRHLVRRRGQEARLRCSPMKGHSHVYWYRQLPEEGLKFMVYLQKENIIDESGMPKERFSAEFPKEGPSILRIQQVVRGDSAAYFCASSPSGLAGGPSEQFFGPGTRLTVL.